The T cell receptor (beta chain) described here comes from a study of tumor and adjacent non-tumor tissue in lung cancer. RNA was extracted from bulk tissue without any cell sorting. Points from the study as a whole: Tumor TCR diversity, when higher, was linked to shorter survival. Tumor repertoires had a smaller top 100 clone share than normal lung.

Germline CDR1 MNHEY, CDR2 SVGEGT. V was pared by 2 bases and J by 6 bases, with 8 bases of the junction left unmatched. This CDR3 contains 15 residues. This clonotype was observed a few times. What it binds is unknown. A much bigger clone sits one base away, suggesting this may be a read error. TCRbeta libraries were built with three rounds of nested PCR, modified from ARM-PCR. Each CDR3 protein is one row after TCRdb ran MiXCR on the multiplex PCR reads. The sample contains over 130,000 distinct CDR3 sequences, approximately 66% of which appear only once. The clonotype comes from a man in his fifties or sixties with small cell lung cancer. Sequencing was done on a sample of lung tumor tissue. The J gene is TRBJ2-7, the V gene TRBV6-2 or TRBV6-3; 9 bases are a match to TRBD2. The CDR3 is CASSYGRLAAAEQYV. CDR3 nucleotide sequence: TGTGCCAGCAGTTACGGAAGACTAGCGGCAGCCGAGCAGTACGTC.